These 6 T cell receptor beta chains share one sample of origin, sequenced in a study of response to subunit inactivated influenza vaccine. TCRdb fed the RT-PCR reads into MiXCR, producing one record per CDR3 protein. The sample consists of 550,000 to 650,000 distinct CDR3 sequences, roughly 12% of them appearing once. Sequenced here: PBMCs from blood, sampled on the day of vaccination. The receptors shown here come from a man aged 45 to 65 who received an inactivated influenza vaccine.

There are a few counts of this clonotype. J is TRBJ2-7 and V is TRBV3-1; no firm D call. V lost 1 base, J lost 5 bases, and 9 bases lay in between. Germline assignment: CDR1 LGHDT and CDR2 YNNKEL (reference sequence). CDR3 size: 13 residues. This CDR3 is CASSQVSGHEQYF. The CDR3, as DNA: TGTGCCAGCAGCCAAGTTTCGGGCCACGAGCAGTACTTC.

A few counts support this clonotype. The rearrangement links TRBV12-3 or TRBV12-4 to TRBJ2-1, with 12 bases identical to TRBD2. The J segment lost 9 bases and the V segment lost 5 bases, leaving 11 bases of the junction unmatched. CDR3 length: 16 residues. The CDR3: CASSPPSGGVFSEQFF. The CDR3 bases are TGTGCCAGCAGTCCGCCTAGCGGGGGGGTTTTCAGTGAGCAGTTCTTC.

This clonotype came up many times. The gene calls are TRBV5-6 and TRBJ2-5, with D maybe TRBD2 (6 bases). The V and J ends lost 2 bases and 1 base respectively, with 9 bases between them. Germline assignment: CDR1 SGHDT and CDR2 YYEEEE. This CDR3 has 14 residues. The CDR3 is CASSFGGVQETQYF. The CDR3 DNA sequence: TGTGCCAGCAGCTTTGGAGGGGTCCAAGAGACCCAGTACTTC.

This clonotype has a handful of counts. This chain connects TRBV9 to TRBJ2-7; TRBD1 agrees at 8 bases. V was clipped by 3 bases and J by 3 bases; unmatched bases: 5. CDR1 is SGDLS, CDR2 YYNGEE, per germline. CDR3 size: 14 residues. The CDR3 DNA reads TGTGCCAGCAGCGAAACCGGGACAGGCTACGAGCAGTACTTC. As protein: CASSETGTGYEQYF.

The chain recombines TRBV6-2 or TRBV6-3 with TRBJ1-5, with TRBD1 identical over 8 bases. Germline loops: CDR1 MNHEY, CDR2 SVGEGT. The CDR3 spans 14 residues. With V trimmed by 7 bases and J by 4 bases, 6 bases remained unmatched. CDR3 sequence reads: CASNRDRLNQPQHF. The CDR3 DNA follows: TGTGCCAGCAACAGGGACAGGCTGAATCAGCCCCAGCATTTT.

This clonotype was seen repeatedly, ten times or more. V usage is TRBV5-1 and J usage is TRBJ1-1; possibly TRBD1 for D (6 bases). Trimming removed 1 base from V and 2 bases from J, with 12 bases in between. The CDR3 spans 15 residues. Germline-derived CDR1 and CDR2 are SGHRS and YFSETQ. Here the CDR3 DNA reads TGCGCCAGCAGCTTGTCCGGACAGAGAAACACTGAAGCTTTCTTT. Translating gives CASSLSGQRNTEAFF.